This T cell receptor beta chain derives from a study of T cell repertoires in cytomegalovirus infection. Study in general: Recently described HLA-C-restricted plus well-studied HLA-B-restricted CMV epitopes were used. Evidence of both CMV infection and a matching HLA type came from public TCR beta signatures. Findings and limits, study-wide: In two of eight donors, the top clonotype was HLA-C-restricted CMV-specific.

TCRdb redid the calling of the reads with MiXCR, one entry per CDR3 protein. The sample yields a few hundred thousand distinct CDR3 sequences, 35% to 50% seen once. The germline CDR1 and CDR2 sequences are SGDLS and YYNGEE. The CDR3 loop spans 15 amino acids. V lost 0 bases to trimming and J lost 2 bases, with 11 bases between them. Of note for this clonotype: Antigen specificity is unknown.

The rearrangement uses TRBV9 and TRBJ1-2; D not certain. The sequenced sample was cultured PBMCs, obtained from culture after CMV antigen stimulation. The TCR comes from a human donor in good health (CMV status not recorded). Some clones in this sample may be carry-over from other donors' samples. The CDR3 reads CASSVGPRANYGYTF. CDR3 nucleotides: TGTGCCAGCAGCGTAGGCCCCCGCGCCAACTATGGCTACACCTTC.